A single T cell receptor beta chain is shown here with its context. Deletions cut 3 bases from V and 0 bases from J, with 17 bases between. Germline V gene lookup returns CDR1 LNHNV and CDR2 YYDKDF (reference sequence). The CDR3 loop spans 17 amino acids. The entry originates in a study of shared T cell receptors in the human thymus. Sequencing used immunoSEQ multiplex PCR; TCRdb keeps in-frame clones, though not all of them. The sample has approximately 760,000 clones; over 75% are singletons. This same sample was also part of a study on human thymus T cells. Per that paper: Healthy Finnish infants undergoing corrective surgery for congenital heart defects provided the donor material. Thymus was obtained from resections taken during corrective heart surgery.

The sample consisted of thymocytes. This receptor was taken from a girl in the first two years of life with a congenital heart defect. The rearrangement links TRBV15 to TRBJ1-1; no reliable D call. CDR3 sequence (DNA): TGTGCCACCAGCAGGACCCTCGTCCAACAGATGAACACTGAAGCTTTCTTT. Translation: CATSRTLVQQMNTEAFF. Together with reference TRBV15 and TRBJ1-1, the CDR3 gives the full variable domain: DAMVIQNPRYQVTQFGKPVTLSCSQTLNHNVMYWYQQKSSQAPKLLFHYYDKDFNNEADTPDNFQSRRPNTSFCFLDIRSPGLGDTAMYLCATSRTLVQQMNTEAFFGQGTRLTVV.